The next 2 T cell receptor beta chains were all read from a single sample in a study of T-cell memory formation after mild COVID-19. TCRdb called the 5' RACE reads again in MiXCR, with one record for every CDR3 protein. The top ten hold under 2.5% of the sample, which has just under 150,000 distinct CDR3 sequences, about 19% seen once. Specimen: PBMCs or a T cell subset sorted from them (not recorded which). Receptor source: an adult woman who had mild COVID-19 (a few samples of this study predate the infection). Cell type and time point are not known.

The chain employs TRBV7-2 and TRBJ2-1; perhaps D is TRBD1 or TRBD2 (5 bases each). V was clipped by 4 bases and J by 7 bases, with 17 bases between them. The CDR3 sequence is 15 residues long. Germline V gene lookup returns CDR1 SGHTA and CDR2 FQGNSA. CDR3 protein: CASSSSRRGGNEQFF. In nucleotides, the CDR3 is TGTGCCAGCAGCTCGAGTAGACGGGGCGGTAATGAGCAGTTCTTC.

The V gene is TRBV12-3 or TRBV12-4, the J gene TRBJ1-2, with a tentative D call TRBD1 (5 bases). This CDR3 is 13 amino acids long. Trimming pared 5 bases from V and 4 bases from J, leaving 11 bases between. The CDR3, as DNA: TGTGCCAGCAGTCCACAGGAAGCCTATGGCTACACCTTC. Translating gives CASSPQEAYGYTF.